This TCR beta chain comes out of a study of shared clonotypes between healthy human individuals (dated by TCRdb to 2018 to 2020). In the study overall: Three men and two women, aged 18 to 49 years, made up the cohort. For each donor, CD4 naive and CD4 memory were each run on three plates, CD8 naive on two plates, and CD8 memory on one plate. To estimate repertoire size and how much clonotypes are shared between individuals, the study performed deep sequencing of blood TCR repertoires from roughly five healthy adults. Libraries were prepared and TCR repertoires were sequenced by different laboratories using diverse techniques, in order to increase sequencing depth and limit assay-specific biases. Between about 0.94 and 10 billion PBMCs per donor were obtained by leukapheresis. Findings and caveats that apply to the study as a whole: Incomplete sequencing was indicated by rarefaction of sorted-subset datasets, despite the large sequencing depth. Estimated clonotype richness was generally larger for naive than for memory subsets. When several donors were compared, the shared fraction of clonotypes was roughly 4.8% for naive CD4, about 4% for naive CD8, roughly 2.5% for memory CD4, and 0.35% to 0.4% for memory CD8. Sampling was restricted to blood, and TCR repertoires in tissues likely differ from the TCR repertoires found in blood. Based on pairwise subsampling, the degree of clonotype sharing among donors was expected to be affected by sequencing depth. Clonotypes shared by all four sorted-subset donors showed higher generation probabilities than non-shared clonotypes. Because the study included only a small number of donors, the genetic and exposure-history diversity represented was limited.

CDR1 is given as MDHEN and CDR2 as SYDVKM, both from the germline V gene. Inclusive of the bounding cysteine and phenylalanine, the CDR3 is 12 residues long. Only the CDR3 part of the read is kept: 36 bases, read in frame from the first base. Trimming costs V 3 bases and J 8 bases, and their ends lie 8 bases apart. Using the deep immunoSEQ assay, TCR CDR3 regions were amplified from genomic DNA by multiplex PCR. Extracted genomic DNA from each cell subset was distributed evenly across all wells of several immunoSEQ 96-well plates, and each plate was treated as a replicate. Each replicate PCR for sorted subsets received about 220 ng genomic DNA, equal to tens of thousands of T cell genomes. Purified libraries were quantified with a Qubit 3.0 fluorometer, sized on a Bioanalyzer 2100, and re-quantified with the KAPA Library Quantification kit. Each immunoSEQ 96-well plate was sequenced on its own single-read 150-cycle Illumina NextSeq 550 flow cell. Turning to the authors' computational methods: Because the immunoSEQ output held only junctional sequences and lacked quality scores, the filtering could not match the filtering applied to full-length reads. To assign V/J genes and CDR3, sequences were annotated using PyIR, a Python wrapper for IgBLAST v1.9, with IMGT germline references. Reads were removed for weak V/J assignments (E-value above 1e-6), missing CDR3, stop codons, out-of-frame junctions, or ambiguous translated residues. V3J clonotypes were defined by identical inferred V gene, J gene, and CDR3 amino acid sequence. The percentage overlap between two repertoires was calculated by dividing the number of shared unique clonotypes by the size of the smaller repertoire. Three approaches were used to assess repertoire richness: RTK rarefaction, the Chao1 estimator, and Recon v2.1 estimates of unobserved clonotypes. Generation probabilities for all TCRbeta clonotypes obtained by the gDNA method from a handful of donors were computed using OLGA. TCRdb re-hosts the immuneACCESS table, in-frame sequences only. Its copies lack some clones; in the studies checked, an unresolved V gene accounts for under half of them, and the cause for the rest is not known. The DNA gave D and trimming, while V, J and clone size come from that table. The sample table lists approximately 1.4 million clones, approximately 98% of them with a count of one. The ten most abundant clones make up about 0.42% of the sample.

In the case of this clone: Its antigen target is currently unknown. No much larger clonotype is one base removed from it; base qualities were not supplied.

The donors were healthy, HIV-negative adults with no recently reported acute infections or vaccinations. Every donor was a Caucasian adult residing in Nashville, Tennessee, USA. CD4+ T cells were enriched through magnetic negative selection, after which naive cells were positively selected on CD45RA and the remaining negative fraction served as the memory subset. After blood collection by leukapheresis, PBMCs were isolated using Ficoll-Histopaque density gradient centrifugation and then cryopreserved in the vapor phase of liquid nitrogen. Purity and quantity of every magnetically sorted T cell population were checked by analytical flow cytometry. Genomic DNA was isolated from every sorted fraction and measured by UV absorbance on a Nanodrop 2000c.

The sample taken for sequencing was naive CD4+ T cells sorted from blood. Read against the paper, the sample's cell subset or site label means: CD45RA+ positively selected. The source of this sequence is a man aged 25 to 40 in good health. The chain uses TRBV28 and TRBJ2-1; no D segment can be confidently identified. CDR3 protein: CASSLKRDEQFF. The DNA sequence reads TGTGCCAGCAGTTTGAAAAGGGATGAGCAGTTCTTC.